This TCR beta chain comes out of a study of OX40 agonist ivuxolimab in advanced cancers. For the study at large: Those treated in dose escalation had hepatocellular carcinoma, melanoma, renal cell cancer or head and neck cancer. At roughly 83% male, the cohort had a mean age of approximately 64 years, ranging from about 20 to 79.

V lost 6 bases and J 3 bases, leaving 21 bases between the germline ends. The germline V gene encodes CDR1 MNHEY and CDR2 SMNVEV (reference sequence). The length of the CDR3 is 16 residues. Study-level results: Partial responders at 0.1-3.0 mg/kg showed near-lowest clonal expansion. CD8+ T cells (on average) carried more expanded clones than CD4+ T cells.

Turning to this clone: Its target is unknown.

The protocol was immunoSEQ multiplex PCR, while the TCRdb copy is restricted to in-frame clones and leaves out a portion. The sample yields tens of thousands of clones, roughly four fifths seen once. The specimen comprised CD4+ or CD8+ T cells sorted from blood, sampled in a trial of the OX40 agonist ivuxolimab. This sequence originates from an adult with an advanced solid tumor such as melanoma, head and neck, liver or kidney cancer. The genes are TRBV27 and TRBJ2-7; unclear D gene. The CDR3 nucleotides are TGTGCCAGCAGCTCCGCCGGCTGGGTAGGCGGCTACGAGCAGTACTTC. It codes for CASSSAGWVGGYEQYF.